This T cell receptor (beta chain) was obtained from a study of long-term antiretroviral therapy in people with HIV. CDR1 is SGHNT and CDR2 is YYREEE in the germline V gene (reference sequence). V was clipped by 4 bases and J by 3 bases, with 20 bases between them. The CDR3 has 16 amino acids. Running of the v3.0 immunoSEQ assay took place at survey level. The assay was immunoSEQ multiplex PCR, and TCRdb's table has in-frame clones only and misses some. The repertoire holds about 18,000 clones, 90% to 95% seen once, with 8.5% to 10% in the top ten. Sample: unsorted PBMCs, taken 3 years after starting antiretroviral therapy. The clonotype comes from a man in his forties or fifties with HIV. The rearrangement joins TRBV5-4 to TRBJ2-7; D is undetermined. The CDR3 here is CASSLPGSALNYEQYF. CDR3 DNA sequence: TGTGCCAGCAGCCTCCCTGGCAGCGCCCTAAACTACGAGCAGTACTTC.